These 22 T cell receptor beta chains share one sample of origin, sequenced in a study of T cell responses to AZD1222 COVID-19 vaccine. Sequenced by immunoSEQ multiplex PCR; TCRdb stores in-frame clones only, minus some. The table shows some 120,000 clones, with about nine tenths occurring only once. The specimen was peripheral blood, collected on day 0 of AZD1222 vaccination. The receptors originated from an adult in good health.

This chain joins TRBV24-1 and TRBJ2-7; maybe TRBD2 (5 bases). In germline, CDR1 is KGHDR, CDR2 SFDVKD. Trimming removed 1 base at V and 7 bases at J, with 10 bases between. The CDR3 covers 13 residues. CDR3: CATSDFRTGEQYF. The DNA of the CDR3 is TGTGCCACCAGTGATTTCAGAACGGGGGAGCAGTACTTC.

CDR3 in DNA: TGTGCCAGCAGTGAATGGAGGACCCGGAGTGGAAACACCATATATTTT. Amino acid sequence: CASSEWRTRSGNTIYF. The V call is TRBV2, the J call TRBJ1-3; D uncertain. The ends were cut back, 2 bases at V and 3 bases at J, with 14 bases in the middle. Germline V gives CDR1 SNHLY, CDR2 FYNNEI. The CDR3 sequence is 16 residues long.

The gene calls are TRBV27 and TRBJ1-2, with unresolved D. V was pared by 0 bases and J by 5 bases, with 7 bases between. Germline V CDR1 and CDR2: MNHEY, SMNVEV (reference sequence). This CDR3 region has 13 residues. The CDR3: CASSLSRTYGYTF. The CDR3 DNA sequence: TGTGCCAGCAGTTTATCGCGGACTTATGGCTACACCTTC.

The V gene is TRBV29-1, the J gene TRBJ1-2; TRBD1 might be the D (5 bases). In germline, CDR1 is SQVTM, CDR2 ANQGSEA. The CDR3 consists of 12 residues. V was trimmed by 7 bases and J by 3 bases, leaving 12 bases between them. The CDR3 bases are TGCAGCGCGGGACGGCGGGACTATGGCTACACCTTC. This sequence encodes CSAGRRDYGYTF.

The rearrangement joins TRBV14 to TRBJ2-2; D gene unclear. There are 14 residues in the CDR3. Germline V gene data show CDR1 as SGHDN and CDR2 as FVKESK. V was pared by 4 bases and J by 5 bases, with 11 bases between. The CDR3 nucleotides read TGTGCCAGCAGCCGCCTCCCAGGAACCGGGGAGCTGTTTTTT. It translates to CASSRLPGTGELFF. Using reference TRBV14 and TRBJ2-2 for the parts outside the CDR3, the full variable domain is EAGVTQFPSHSVIEKGQTVTLRCDPISGHDNLYWYRRVMGKEIKFLLHFVKESKQDESGMPNNRFLAERTGGTYSTLKVQPAELEDSGVYFCASSRLPGTGELFFGEGSRLTVL.

This rearrangement joins TRBV6-1 to TRBJ2-1, with TRBD1 matching over 10 bases. The CDR3 contains 18 residues. V lost 2 bases, J lost 3 bases, and 10 bases stayed unmatched. CDR1 is MNHNS, CDR2 SASEGT, per germline. CDR3 DNA sequence: TGTGCCAGCAGTGAACAATATGGTGGGACAGGGGTCTACAATGAGCAGTTCTTC. Residues: CASSEQYGGTGVYNEQFF.

The chain is built from TRBV9 and TRBJ1-5; D ambiguous. V lost 3 bases, J lost 0 bases, and 10 bases lay in between. This CDR3 spans 15 amino acids. Germline V gene lookup returns CDR1 SGDLS and CDR2 YYNGEE. This CDR3 reads CASSAGPYSNQPQHF. As DNA, the CDR3 is TGTGCCAGCAGCGCCGGACCTTATAGCAATCAGCCCCAGCATTTT.

V is TRBV5-6 and J is TRBJ2-7; perhaps TRBD1 as D (5 bases). V was pared by 4 bases and J by 4 bases, with 12 bases between. This CDR3 is built from 13 residues. Germline-derived CDR1 and CDR2 are SGHDT and YYEEEE. This CDR3 is CASSLTELYEQYF. The DNA for the CDR3 is TGTGCCAGCAGCCTGACAGAACTTTACGAGCAGTACTTC. Supplemented by reference TRBV5-6 and TRBJ2-7, the full variable domain reads DAGVTQSPTHLIKTRGQQVTLRCSPKSGHDTVSWYQQALGQGPQFIFQYYEEEERQRGNFPDRFSGHQFPNYSSELNVNALLLGDSALYLCASSLTELYEQYFGPGTRLTVT.

The genes are TRBV6-1 and TRBJ1-5; 8 nucleotides line up with TRBD1. V shed 4 bases, J shed 0 bases, and the junction held 14 bases outside the gene matches. The CDR3 extends over 19 amino acids. Looked up from germline, CDR1 is MNHNS and CDR2 is SASEGT. The CDR3 region is CASSVGTGGLPYSNQPQHF. The CDR3, as DNA: TGTGCCAGCAGTGTGGGGACAGGAGGACTACCCTATAGCAATCAGCCCCAGCATTTT.

This chain joins TRBV7-2 and TRBJ2-6, with D maybe TRBD2 (6 bases). Trimming left V 1 base short and J 0 bases short, with 10 bases between. Germline V CDR1 and CDR2: SGHTA, FQGNSA. The CDR3 has 17 amino acids. CDR3 nucleotide sequence: TGTGCCAGCAGCTTAGTGGGGGGATACTCTGGGGCCAACGTCCTGACTTTC. Protein: CASSLVGGYSGANVLTF.

CDR3 bases: TGCGCCAGCTCACTTCAGGGGTCGAACACTGAAGCTTTCTTT. This sequence encodes CASSLQGSNTEAFF. J is TRBJ1-1 and V is TRBV5-1; D is possibly TRBD1 (6 bases). CDR1 is SGHRS, CDR2 YFSETQ, per germline. Trimming pared 7 bases from V and 1 base from J, leaving 14 bases between. The CDR3 runs to 14 residues.

The V and J genes are TRBV5-1 and TRBJ1-1; TRBD1 matches 9 bases. Trimming removed 5 bases from V and 1 base from J; junction bases left unmatched: 12. The CDR3 extends over 17 amino acids. In germline, CDR1 is SGHRS, CDR2 YFSETQ. CDR3 sequence: CASRGPGTGFENTEAFF. CDR3 sequence (DNA): TGCGCCAGCAGGGGTCCTGGGACAGGGTTTGAGAACACTGAAGCTTTCTTT.

This clone was detected once. The V gene is TRBV5-1, the J gene TRBJ2-1; possibly TRBD1 for D (6 bases). Per the germline V gene, CDR1 is SGHRS and CDR2 is YFSETQ. Trimming cost V 4 bases and J 2 bases, with 13 bases left between them. The CDR3 consists of 15 residues. CDR3 nucleotides: TGCGCCAGCAGCCTAAAACAGGGTCCCTACAATGAGCAGTTCTTC. Protein product: CASSLKQGPYNEQFF.

This sequence joins TRBV7-3 and TRBJ1-1, with 9 bases identical to TRBD1. Unmatched junction bases numbered 1, after V lost 3 bases and J lost 2 bases. Per germline, CDR1 SGHTA and CDR2 FQGTGA. CDR3 size: 14 residues. CDR3 sequence: CASSLGQGNTEAFF. In DNA, the CDR3 is TGTGCCAGCAGCTTGGGACAGGGAAACACTGAAGCTTTCTTT.

V is TRBV6-5 and J is TRBJ2-7; no clear D gene. V lost 10 bases, J lost 0 bases, and 13 bases lay in between. Germline assignment: CDR1 MNHEY and CDR2 SVGAGI. The CDR3 sequence is 13 residues long. The CDR3 coding sequence is TGTGCCACCTCACCACGGAGCTCCTACGAGCAGTACTTC. It translates to CATSPRSSYEQYF.

This clone has a single count. The chain carries TRBV19 and TRBJ2-2, with 7 positions matching TRBD1. V gave up 6 bases and J gave up 4 bases; unmatched junction bases: 5. Germline V gives CDR1 LNHDA, CDR2 SQIVND (reference sequence). The CDR3 length is 14 residues. The CDR3 sequence: CASSPGTATGELFF. As DNA, the CDR3 is TGTGCCAGTAGCCCCGGGACAGCCACCGGGGAGCTGTTTTTT. Full variable domain (outside the CDR3, taken from reference TRBV19 and TRBJ2-2): DGGITQSPKYLFRKEGQNVTLSCEQNLNHDAMYWYRQDPGQGLRLIYYSQIVNDFQKGDIAEGYSVSREKKESFPLTVTSAQKNPTAFYLCASSPGTATGELFFGEGSRLTVL.

The V call is TRBV27, the J call TRBJ1-6; perhaps TRBD1 as D (6 bases). With 6 bases removed from V and 0 bases from J, the gap between germline ends came to 9 bases. The CDR3 contains 15 residues. Germline CDR1 is MNHEY and CDR2 is SMNVEV (reference sequence). CDR3 in amino acids: CASRIGGSYNSPLHF. The CDR3 nucleotides are TGTGCCAGCAGGATAGGGGGCTCCTATAATTCACCCCTCCACTTT.

This clone was observed a single time. The chain uses TRBV4-2 and TRBJ2-7; either TRBD1 or TRBD2 may supply D (6 bases each). The V and J ends lost 1 base and 4 bases respectively, with 20 bases between them. The CDR3 is 17 amino acids. The germline V gene encodes CDR1 LGHNA and CDR2 YNFKEQ. The CDR3 nucleotides are TGTGCCAGCAGCCAAGGGAGCAGGGGACTTCATCGGTACGAGCAGTACTTC. Encoded protein: CASSQGSRGLHRYEQYF.

The chain couples TRBV5-1 to TRBJ2-3, with 7 bases that match TRBD2. V dropped 1 base and J dropped 0; count of bases not matched to a gene: 8. The CDR3 has 17 amino acids. Germline lookup yields CDR1 SGHRS and CDR2 YFSETQ. The CDR3, as DNA: TGCGCCAGCAGCTTGACCCTAGCGGAGGTTAGCACAGATACGCAGTATTTT. Translated, it gives CASSLTLAEVSTDTQYF. Full variable domain (rest looked up from reference TRBV5-1 and TRBJ2-3): KAGVTQTPRYLIKTRGQQVTLSCSPISGHRSVSWYQQTPGQGLQFLFEYFSETQRNKGNFPGRFSGRQFSNSRSEMNVSTLELGDSALYLCASSLTLAEVSTDTQYFGPGTRLTVL.

CDR3 coding DNA: TGTGCCAGTAGTATTACAGGGTTCCCTGAAGCTTTCTTT. This codes for CASSITGFPEAFF. The chain combines TRBV19 with TRBJ1-1; D is possibly TRBD1 (6 bases). Germline lookup yields CDR1 LNHDA and CDR2 SQIVND (reference sequence). The CDR3 has 13 residues. V shed 3 bases and J shed 6 bases, with 11 bases lying between them.

The chain employs TRBV24-1 and TRBJ2-7, with 9 bases lining up with TRBD1. The CDR3 has 16 residues. CDR1 is KGHDR and CDR2 is SFDVKD in the germline V gene. The junction had 9 bases not matched to a gene; V was cut back by 2 bases and J by 5 bases. The CDR3 spells CATSDSPGQGPHEQYF. CDR3 nucleotide sequence: TGTGCCACCAGTGATTCCCCGGGACAGGGACCTCACGAGCAGTACTTC.

The chain links TRBV25-1 to TRBJ1-1; D is unresolved. Germline V lookup: CDR1 MGHDK, CDR2 SYGVNS. This CDR3 contains 15 residues. V gave up 3 bases and J gave up 0 bases, with 11 bases separating them. The CDR3 DNA reads TGTGCCAGCAGTGAGGCCGGGAGCATGAACACTGAAGCTTTCTTT. This codes for CASSEAGSMNTEAFF. The full variable domain, in which reference TRBV25-1 and TRBJ1-1 provide the parts outside the CDR3, is EADIYQTPRYLVIGTGKKITLECSQTMGHDKMYWYQQDPGMELHLIHYSYGVNSTEKGDLSSESTVSRIRTEHFPLTLESARPSHTSQYLCASSEAGSMNTEAFFGQGTRLTVV.